The 11 T cell receptor beta chains below were found in one sample sequenced in a study of regulatory T cells in long-lasting Graves disease. The authors built TCR beta libraries using iRepertoire HTBI primers and Arm-PCR of CDR3 regions. TCRdb analysed the multiplex PCR reads with MiXCR anew, one entry per CDR3 protein. Of hundreds of thousands of distinct CDR3 sequences listed, roughly a sixth are singletons. The time point denotes: newly diagnosed GD, antithyroid drugs for less than 3 months. PBMCs provided the RNA from which the TCR library was made. These sequences were also reported in another study, on T cells in Graves' hyperthyroidism and ophthalmopathy.

Here the sequenced sample was peripheral blood mononuclear cells (PBMCs), taken at new diagnosis, from a patient treated with antithyroid drugs. The source is a woman aged 40 to 65 with Graves disease.

This chain connects TRBV19 to TRBJ1-5; D not resolved. V was cut by 1 base and J by 0 bases, with 7 bases left in between. This CDR3 contains 15 residues. Germline-derived CDR1 and CDR2 are LNHDA and SQIVND (reference sequence). As DNA, the CDR3 is TGTGCCAGTAGTATAGTTCCGACTAGCAATCAGCCCCAGCATTTT. This encodes CASSIVPTSNQPQHF. The full variable domain, with the rest looked up from reference TRBV19 and TRBJ1-5, is DGGITQSPKYLFRKEGQNVTLSCEQNLNHDAMYWYRQDPGQGLRLIYYSQIVNDFQKGDIAEGYSVSREKKESFPLTVTSAQKNPTAFYLCASSIVPTSNQPQHFGDGTRLSIL.

The J gene is TRBJ2-1, the V gene TRBV12-3 or TRBV12-4; perhaps TRBD1 as D (5 bases). Trimming took 1 base from V and 7 from J, leaving 11 bases between them. The CDR3 sequence is 14 residues long. In nucleotides, the CDR3 is TGTGCCAGCAGTTTAGAGGGGCCTGGGAATGAGCAGTTCTTC. Its protein product is CASSLEGPGNEQFF.

This clonotype was counted many times. This chain uses TRBV5-6 with TRBJ2-3; D gene uncertain. Germline V gene sequence: CDR1 SGHDT, CDR2 YYEEEE. The CDR3 runs 13 residues. V lost 5 bases and J lost 2, with 9 bases in between. CDR3 DNA sequence: TGTGCCAGCAGTACTTTTCACACAGATACGCAGTATTTT. Translation: CASSTFHTDTQYF.

This clonotype turned up a few times. V gene TRBV4-1 combines with J gene TRBJ2-7, with a weak D call TRBD2 (6 bases). Trimming took off 1 base at V and 0 bases at J, with 10 bases between the two ends. Germline CDR1 and CDR2: MGHRA and YSYEKL. The CDR3 loop spans 15 amino acids. Here the CDR3 DNA reads TGCGCCAGCAGCCAAGGGCGGGGAAGCTCCTACGAGCAGTACTTC. Translation: CASSQGRGSSYEQYF.

This clonotype was detected a few times. The chain is built from TRBV7-2 and TRBJ2-1, with TRBD1 matching 8 bases. Near its end, the DNA agrees better with TRBJ2-7, so the J call may be wrong. The CDR3 consists of 14 residues. CDR1 SGHTA and CDR2 FQGNSA come from the germline V gene. This CDR3 reads CASSSDRGFYEQYF. CDR3 sequence (DNA): TGTGCCAGCAGCTCTGACAGGGGATTCTACGAGCAGTACTTC.

This sequence joins TRBV20-1 and TRBJ2-1; TRBD2 matches 10 bases. Germline assignment: CDR1 DFQATT and CDR2 SNEGSKA (reference sequence). V was clipped by 7 bases and J by 5 bases; unmatched bases: 8. There are 14 residues in the CDR3. The CDR3 is CSVESGGVHNEQFF. In nucleotides, the CDR3 is TGCAGTGTCGAAAGCGGGGGGGTTCACAATGAGCAGTTCTTC.

The J gene is TRBJ2-5, the V gene TRBV4-1; 11 nucleotides agree with TRBD1. Germline lookup yields CDR1 MGHRA and CDR2 YSYEKL. There are 16 residues in the CDR3. The ends lost 4 bases at V and 5 bases at J; junction bases unmatched: 9. CDR3 loop: CASSRMPGQGGETQYF. The CDR3 nucleotides read TGCGCCAGCAGCCGAATGCCGGGACAGGGGGGCGAGACCCAGTACTTC.

This clonotype has more than one count but fewer than ten. The chain combines TRBV28 with TRBJ2-2; TRBD1 matches 7 bases. Germline-derived CDR1 and CDR2 are MDHEN and SYDVKM. The CDR3 is made up of 16 amino acids. Trimming took 3 bases from V and 6 from J; bases not matched to a gene: 10. CDR3 nucleotides: TGTGCCAGCAGTTTCCTCAGGACAGGTATCGCCGGGGAGCTGTTTTTT. Amino acids: CASSFLRTGIAGELFF.

This rearrangement joins TRBV5-4 to TRBJ1-1; TRBD1 is a possible D gene (5 bases). Germline V gene data show CDR1 as SGHNT and CDR2 as YYREEE (reference sequence). V lost 5 bases to trimming and J lost 4 bases, with 21 bases between them. CDR3 length equals 16 residues. The CDR3 DNA is TGTGCCAGCAGAACGAGTGGGGGGACCTTTATCACTGAAGCTTTCTTT. Translation gives CASRTSGGTFITEAFF.

This clonotype came up many times. The chain uses TRBV12-3 or TRBV12-4 and TRBJ1-3; possible D gene TRBD1, 6 bases. The CDR3 has 15 amino acids. Trimming stripped 3 bases from V and 4 bases from J, with 13 bases between. The CDR3 sequence is CASSFGSGAGNTIYF. The CDR3 DNA is TGTGCCAGCAGTTTTGGTTCAGGGGCCGGAAACACCATATATTTT.

This clonotype was recorded a few times. The CDR3 spells CAIRAGHPFGEAFF. In DNA, the CDR3 is TGTGCCATCAGGGCCGGGCACCCCTTCGGTGAAGCTTTCTTT. The V call is TRBV10-3, the J call TRBJ1-1; D is unresolved. CDR1 and CDR2 (germline): ENHRY, SYGVKD. The CDR3 is made up of 14 amino acids. Trimming pared 6 bases from V and 7 bases from J, leaving 18 bases between.